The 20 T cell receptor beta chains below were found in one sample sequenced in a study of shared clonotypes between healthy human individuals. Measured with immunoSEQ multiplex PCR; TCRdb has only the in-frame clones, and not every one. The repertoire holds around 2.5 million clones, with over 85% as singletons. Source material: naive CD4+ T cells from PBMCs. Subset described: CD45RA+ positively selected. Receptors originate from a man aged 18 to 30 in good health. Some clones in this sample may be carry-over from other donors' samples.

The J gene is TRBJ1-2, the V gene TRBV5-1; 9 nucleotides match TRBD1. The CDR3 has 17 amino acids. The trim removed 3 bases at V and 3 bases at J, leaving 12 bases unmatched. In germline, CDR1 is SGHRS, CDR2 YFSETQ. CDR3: CASSSLRSTGGDYGYTF. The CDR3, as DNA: TGCGCCAGCAGCTCCCTGCGCTCGACAGGGGGGGACTATGGCTACACCTTC.

The CDR3 loop is CASSLAGGANVLTF. Written as DNA, the CDR3 is TGTGCCAGCAGCTTAGCTGGCGGGGCCAACGTCCTGACTTTC. The chain employs TRBV7-9 and TRBJ2-6, with D unclear. The CDR3 sequence is 14 residues long. V lost 0 bases and J 4 bases, leaving 4 bases between the germline ends. The V gene's germline CDR1 is SEHNR and CDR2 FQNEAQ (reference sequence).

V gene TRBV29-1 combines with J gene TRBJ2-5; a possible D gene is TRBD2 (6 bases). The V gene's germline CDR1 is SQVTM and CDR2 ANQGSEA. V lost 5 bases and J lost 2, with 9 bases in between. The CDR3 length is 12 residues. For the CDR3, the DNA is TGCAGCGTTAGGCGGGATCAAGAGACCCAGTACTTC. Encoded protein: CSVRRDQETQYF. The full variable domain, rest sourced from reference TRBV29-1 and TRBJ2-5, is SAVISQKPSRDICQRGTSLTIQCQVDSQVTMMFWYRQQPGQSLTLIATANQGSEATYESGFVIDKFPISRPNLTFSTLTVSNMSPEDSSIYLCSVRRDQETQYFGPGTRLLVL.

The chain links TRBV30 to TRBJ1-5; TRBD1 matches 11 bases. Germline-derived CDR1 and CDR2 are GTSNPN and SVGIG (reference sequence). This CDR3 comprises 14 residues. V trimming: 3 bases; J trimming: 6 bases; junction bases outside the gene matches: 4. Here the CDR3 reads CAWRGQGAGQPQHF. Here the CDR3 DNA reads TGTGCCTGGAGAGGACAGGGGGCAGGTCAGCCCCAGCATTTT. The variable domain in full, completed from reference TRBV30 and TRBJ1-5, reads SQTIHQWPATLVQPVGSPLSLECTVEGTSNPNLYWYRQAAGRGLQLLFYSVGIGQISSEVPQNLSASRPQDRQFILSSKKLLLSDSGFYLCAWRGQGAGQPQHFGDGTRLSIL.

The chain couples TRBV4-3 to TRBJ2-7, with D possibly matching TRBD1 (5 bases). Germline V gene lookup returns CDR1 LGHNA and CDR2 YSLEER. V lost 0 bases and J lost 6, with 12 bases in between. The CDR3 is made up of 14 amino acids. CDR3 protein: CASSQDRGSSEQYF. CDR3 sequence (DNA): TGCGCCAGCAGCCAAGATAGGGGCTCAAGCGAGCAGTACTTC.

The CDR3 sequence: CASSLGRVASYEQYF. The CDR3 region has the DNA TGTGCCAGCAGCTTGGGTAGGGTAGCCTCCTACGAGCAGTACTTC. The chain recombines TRBV5-4 with TRBJ2-7, with D uncertain. CDR1 and CDR2 (germline): SGHNT, YYREEE (reference sequence). The V gene lost 0 bases and the J gene lost 0 bases, with 10 bases spanning the gap. The CDR3 contains 15 residues.

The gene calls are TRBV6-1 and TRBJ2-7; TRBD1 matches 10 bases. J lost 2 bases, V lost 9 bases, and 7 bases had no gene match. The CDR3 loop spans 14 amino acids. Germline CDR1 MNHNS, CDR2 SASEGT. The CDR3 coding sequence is TGTGCCAGTTACCGGGGACAGGGGCCCTACGAGCAGTACTTC. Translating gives CASYRGQGPYEQYF.

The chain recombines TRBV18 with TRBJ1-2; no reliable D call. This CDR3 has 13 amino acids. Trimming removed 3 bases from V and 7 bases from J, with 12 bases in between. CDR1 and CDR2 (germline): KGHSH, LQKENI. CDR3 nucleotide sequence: TGTGCCAGCTCACCCGGCCAGGAAGGTGGCTACACCTTC. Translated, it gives CASSPGQEGGYTF. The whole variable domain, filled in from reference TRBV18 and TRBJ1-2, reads NAGVMQNPRHLVRRRGQEARLRCSPMKGHSHVYWYRQLPEEGLKFMVYLQKENIIDESGMPKERFSAEFPKEGPSILRIQQVVRGDSAAYFCASSPGQEGGYTFGSGTRLTVV.

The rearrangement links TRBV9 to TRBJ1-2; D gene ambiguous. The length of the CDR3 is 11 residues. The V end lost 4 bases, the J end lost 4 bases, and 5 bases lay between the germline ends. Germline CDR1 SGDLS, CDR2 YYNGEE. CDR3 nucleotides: TGTGCCAGCAGCAGAGTCTATGGCTACACCTTC. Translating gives CASSRVYGYTF.

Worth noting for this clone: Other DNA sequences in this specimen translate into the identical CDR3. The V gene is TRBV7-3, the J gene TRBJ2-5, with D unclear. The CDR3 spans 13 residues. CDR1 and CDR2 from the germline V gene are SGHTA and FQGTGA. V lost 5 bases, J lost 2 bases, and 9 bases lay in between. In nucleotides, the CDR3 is TGTGCCAGCAGCCTCCTCCCTCAAGAGACCCAGTACTTC. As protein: CASSLLPQETQYF.

CDR3 in DNA: TGTGCCAGCAGTTTCTCTCTCCAGCGCACCTACAATGAGCAGTTCTTC. Its protein product is CASSFSLQRTYNEQFF. J is TRBJ2-1 and V is TRBV27; D remains unclear. The V and J ends lost 3 bases and 2 bases respectively, with 14 bases between them. Germline CDR1 reads MNHEY; CDR2 reads SMNVEV (reference sequence). This CDR3 has 16 residues.

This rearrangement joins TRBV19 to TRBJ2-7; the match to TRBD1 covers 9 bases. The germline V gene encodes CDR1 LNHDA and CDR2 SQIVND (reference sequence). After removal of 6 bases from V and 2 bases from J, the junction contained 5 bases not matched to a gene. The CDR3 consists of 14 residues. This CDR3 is CASSRGTGPYEQYF. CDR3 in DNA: TGTGCCAGTAGCCGGGGGACAGGGCCCTACGAGCAGTACTTC.

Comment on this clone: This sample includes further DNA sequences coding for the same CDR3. CDR3 loop: CASKRLAGSYEQYF. Written as DNA, the CDR3 is TGTGCCAGCAAGAGGCTAGCGGGAAGCTACGAGCAGTACTTC. This chain connects TRBV6-1 to TRBJ2-7; TRBD2 matches 9 bases. V lost 7 bases, J lost 3 bases, and 7 bases stayed unmatched. Germline V lookup: CDR1 MNHNS, CDR2 SASEGT. The CDR3 is 14 residues long.

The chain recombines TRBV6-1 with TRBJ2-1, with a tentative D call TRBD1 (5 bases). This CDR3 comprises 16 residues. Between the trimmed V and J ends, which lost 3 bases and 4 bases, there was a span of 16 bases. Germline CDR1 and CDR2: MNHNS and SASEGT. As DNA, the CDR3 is TGTGCCAGCAGTGATGGGGCGACACTTCCTTACAATGAGCAGTTCTTC. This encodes CASSDGATLPYNEQFF.

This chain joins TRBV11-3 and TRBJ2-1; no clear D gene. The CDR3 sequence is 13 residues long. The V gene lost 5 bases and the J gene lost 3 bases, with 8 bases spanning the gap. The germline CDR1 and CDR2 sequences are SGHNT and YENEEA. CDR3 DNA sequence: TGTGCCAGCAGCCTCTTAGGCTACAATGAGCAGTTCTTC. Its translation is CASSLLGYNEQFF.

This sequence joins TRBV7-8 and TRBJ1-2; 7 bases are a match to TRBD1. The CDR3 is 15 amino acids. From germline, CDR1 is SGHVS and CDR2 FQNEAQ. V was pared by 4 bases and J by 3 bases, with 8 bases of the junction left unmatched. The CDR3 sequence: CASSWRPGTDYGYTF. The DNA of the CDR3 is TGTGCCAGCAGCTGGCGCCCCGGGACAGACTATGGCTACACCTTC. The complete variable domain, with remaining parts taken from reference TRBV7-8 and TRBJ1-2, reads GAGVSQSPRYKVAKRGQDVALRCDPISGHVSLFWYQQALGQGPEFLTYFQNEAQLDKSGLPSDRFFAERPEGSVSTLKIQRTQQEDSAVYLCASSWRPGTDYGYTFGSGTRLTVV.

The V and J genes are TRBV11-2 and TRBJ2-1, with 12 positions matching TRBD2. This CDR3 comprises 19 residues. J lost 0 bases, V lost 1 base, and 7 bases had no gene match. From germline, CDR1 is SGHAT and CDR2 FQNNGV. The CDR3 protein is CASSLGRLAGAISYNEQFF. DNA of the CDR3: TGTGCCAGCAGCTTAGGGCGACTAGCGGGAGCCATCTCCTACAATGAGCAGTTCTTC. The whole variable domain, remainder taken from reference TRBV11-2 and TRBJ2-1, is EAGVAQSPRYKIIEKRQSVAFWCNPISGHATLYWYQQILGQGPKLLIQFQNNGVVDDSQLPKDRFSAERLKGVDSTLKIQPAKLEDSAVYLCASSLGRLAGAISYNEQFFGPGTRLTVL.

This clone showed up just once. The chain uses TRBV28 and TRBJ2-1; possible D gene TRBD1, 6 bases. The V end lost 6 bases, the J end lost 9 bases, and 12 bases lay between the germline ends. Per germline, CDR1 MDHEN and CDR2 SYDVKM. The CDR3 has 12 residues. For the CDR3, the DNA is TGTGCCAGCAGACAGGGTTTAGGTGAGCAGTTCTTC. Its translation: CASRQGLGEQFF.

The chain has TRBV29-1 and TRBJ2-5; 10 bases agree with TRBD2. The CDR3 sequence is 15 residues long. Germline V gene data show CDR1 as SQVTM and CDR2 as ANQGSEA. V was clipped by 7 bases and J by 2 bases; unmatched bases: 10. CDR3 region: CSAGRGLAAQETQYF. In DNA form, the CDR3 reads TGCAGCGCCGGCCGAGGACTAGCGGCACAAGAGACCCAGTACTTC.

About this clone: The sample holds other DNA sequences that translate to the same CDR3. The CDR3 reads CATSRAGRETQYF. CDR3 DNA sequence: TGTGCCACCAGCAGAGCGGGGAGGGAGACCCAGTACTTC. This rearrangement joins TRBV15 to TRBJ2-5; weak D call: TRBD2 (6 bases). This CDR3 comprises 13 residues. The germline V gene encodes CDR1 LNHNV and CDR2 YYDKDF (reference sequence). The V end was cut by 1 base, the J end by 5 bases, with 8 bases between. The full variable domain, its missing parts supplied by reference TRBV15 and TRBJ2-5, is DAMVIQNPRYQVTQFGKPVTLSCSQTLNHNVMYWYQQKSSQAPKLLFHYYDKDFNNEADTPDNFQSRRPNTSFCFLDIRSPGLGDTAMYLCATSRAGRETQYFGPGTRLLVL.